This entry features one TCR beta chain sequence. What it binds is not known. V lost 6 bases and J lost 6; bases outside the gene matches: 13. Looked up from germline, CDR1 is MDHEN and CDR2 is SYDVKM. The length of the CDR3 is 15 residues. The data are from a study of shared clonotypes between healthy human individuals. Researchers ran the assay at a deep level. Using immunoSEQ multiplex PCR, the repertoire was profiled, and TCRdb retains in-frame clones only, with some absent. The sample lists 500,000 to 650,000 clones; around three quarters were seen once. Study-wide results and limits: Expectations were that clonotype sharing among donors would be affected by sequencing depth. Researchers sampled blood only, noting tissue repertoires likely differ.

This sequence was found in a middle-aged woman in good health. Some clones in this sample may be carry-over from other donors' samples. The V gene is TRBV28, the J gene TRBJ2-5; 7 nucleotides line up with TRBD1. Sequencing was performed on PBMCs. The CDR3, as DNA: TGTGCCAGCAGCTCCCCAACCAGGGGGTTGCAGACCCAGTACTTC. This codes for CASSSPTRGLQTQYF. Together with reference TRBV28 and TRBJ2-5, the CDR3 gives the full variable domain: DVKVTQSSRYLVKRTGEKVFLECVQDMDHENMFWYRQDPGLGLRLIYFSYDVKMKEKGDIPEGYSVSREKKERFSLILESASTNQTSMYLCASSSPTRGLQTQYFGPGTRLLVL.